The rows below give T cell receptor beta chains drawn from one sample of a study of blood T cell repertoires in COVID-19. Clones were read by immunoSEQ multiplex PCR, and TCRdb kept only the in-frame ones, dropping some. The table lists about 480,000 clones, approximately 90% of them singletons. The specimen was PBMCs or T cells enriched from blood (not recorded which). The source is a woman in her thirties or forties who had recovered from COVID-19. Both conserved end residues are trimmed from each CDR3. The order of the fields is clone size, D gene, J gene, V gene, CDR3 protein. A D gene is named only where the DNA matches it firmly. For some rows the clone size is stated as once, few or many, or as a class when expanded; others skip it.

>-|TRBD1|TRBJ1-2|TRBV27
ASSPGQVGGYT
>-|TRBD1|TRBJ1-2|TRBV5-1
ASSLFDREANYGYT
>-|-|TRBJ1-3|TRBV2
AIQTPADSGNTIY
>-|TRBD2|TRBJ2-2|TRBV10-3
AISTLAETNTGELF
>-|TRBD2|TRBJ2-7|TRBV11-2
ASRGTSGSEYEQY
>-|TRBD1|TRBJ2-4|TRBV19
ASSTRTGLLGNIQY
>-|-|TRBJ1-3|TRBV4-1
ASSPVPGGGNTIY
>once|-|TRBJ1-1|TRBV5-1
ASSSSDYTEAF
>-|TRBD1|TRBJ1-5|TRBV4-3
ASSRDRGDQPQH
>-|-|TRBJ2-1|TRBV3-1/TRBV3-2
ASSQDGGGREQF
>-|-|TRBJ2-1|TRBV6-2/TRBV6-3
ASSYLAAPAGSYNEQF
>-|TRBD1|TRBJ2-7|TRBV7-9
ASSPGTGYYEQY
>-|TRBD1|TRBJ1-1|TRBV11-2
ASSLEGTELG
>-|-|TRBJ2-3|TRBV6-1
ASSEPGGTDTQY
>once|TRBD2|TRBJ2-3|TRBV6-2/TRBV6-3
ASSYSREADTQY
>-|TRBD2|TRBJ2-7|TRBV11-2
ASTPTSGSVTYEQY
>-|-|TRBJ2-1|TRBV19
ASSMQGLRDEQF
>few|-|TRBJ1-1|TRBV18
ASSPTGLNTEAF
>-|TRBD2|TRBJ2-3|TRBV4-2
ASSQDPAGGIDTQY
>-|-|TRBJ2-4|TRBV7-9
ASSLASGGPSNIQY
>-|TRBD1|TRBJ1-2|TRBV10-3
AISEETGVNYGYT
>-|-|TRBJ1-2|TRBV4-3
ASSQDRRGSYT
>once|TRBD1|TRBJ1-5|TRBV6-2/TRBV6-3
ASSYDRAQPQH
>-|TRBD1|TRBJ1-5|TRBV27
ASSALNGLISGGPQH
>few|-|TRBJ2-7|TRBV5-1
ASSFTVLSYEQY
>-|TRBD2|TRBJ2-5|TRBV5-1
ASSFGRGEETQY
>-|TRBD2|TRBJ2-3|TRBV7-8
ASSRGTSGISTDTQY
>-|-|TRBJ2-2|TRBV5-1
ASWDSANTGELF
>few|TRBD2|TRBJ2-7|TRBV29-1
SVEDLQVAGGGEQY
>-|TRBD2|TRBJ2-7|TRBV6-4
ASSDIVLAEATSYEQY
>-|-|TRBJ1-2|TRBV27
ASSFSGAGGYT
>-|-|TRBJ2-7|TRBV7-9
ASSLDPGSYEQY
>-|TRBD1|TRBJ1-1|TRBV29-1
SVENRGTEAF
>-|-|TRBJ2-5|TRBV24-1
ATSDPLLGTHETQY
>-|TRBD2|TRBJ2-1|TRBV29-1
SVERPEVAGVRNEQF
>-|-|TRBJ1-1|TRBV6-5
ASSRSGNTEAF
>-|-|TRBJ1-1|TRBV15
ATSRDLTGPNTEAF
>-|-|TRBJ1-1|TRBV7-8
ASSLAFGRYTEAF
>-|TRBD1|TRBJ2-5|TRBV24-1
ATSDFTGQSMVETQY
>-|-|TRBJ2-3|TRBV5-1
ASSLVSWYRSGDTQY
>-|-|TRBJ1-5|TRBV6-2/TRBV6-3
ASSYSTGVSNQPQH
>-|TRBD1|TRBJ2-2|TRBV7-9
ASSYRGPLTGELF
>-|TRBD1|TRBJ2-2|TRBV5-1
ASHKRTGVNTGELF